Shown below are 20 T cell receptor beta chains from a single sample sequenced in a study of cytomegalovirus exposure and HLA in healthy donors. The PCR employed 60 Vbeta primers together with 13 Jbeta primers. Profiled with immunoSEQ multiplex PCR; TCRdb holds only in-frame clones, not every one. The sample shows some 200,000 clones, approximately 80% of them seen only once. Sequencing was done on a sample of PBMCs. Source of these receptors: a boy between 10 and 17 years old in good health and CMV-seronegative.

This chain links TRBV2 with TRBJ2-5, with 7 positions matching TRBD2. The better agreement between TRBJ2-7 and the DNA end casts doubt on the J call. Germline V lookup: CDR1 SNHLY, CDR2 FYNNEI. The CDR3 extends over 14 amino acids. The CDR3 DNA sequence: TGTGCCAGCAGTGACTTCGGGGGGACCTACGAGCAGTACTTC. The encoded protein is CASSDFGGTYEQYF.

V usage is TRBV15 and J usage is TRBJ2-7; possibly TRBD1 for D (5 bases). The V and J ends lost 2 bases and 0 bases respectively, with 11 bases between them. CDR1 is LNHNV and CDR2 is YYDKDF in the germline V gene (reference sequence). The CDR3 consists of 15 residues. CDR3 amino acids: CATSRPGHSSYEQYF. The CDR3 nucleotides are TGTGCCACCAGCAGACCCGGACATTCCTCCTACGAGCAGTACTTC. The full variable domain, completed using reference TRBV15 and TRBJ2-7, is DAMVIQNPRYQVTQFGKPVTLSCSQTLNHNVMYWYQQKSSQAPKLLFHYYDKDFNNEADTPDNFQSRRPNTSFCFLDIRSPGLGDTAMYLCATSRPGHSSYEQYFGPGTRLTVT.

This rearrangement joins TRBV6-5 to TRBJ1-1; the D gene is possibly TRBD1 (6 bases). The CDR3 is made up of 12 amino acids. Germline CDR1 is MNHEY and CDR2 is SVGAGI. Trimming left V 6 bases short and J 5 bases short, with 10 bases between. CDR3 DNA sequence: TGTGCCAGCAGGGTGGGACAAACTGAAGCTTTCTTT. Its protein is CASRVGQTEAFF.

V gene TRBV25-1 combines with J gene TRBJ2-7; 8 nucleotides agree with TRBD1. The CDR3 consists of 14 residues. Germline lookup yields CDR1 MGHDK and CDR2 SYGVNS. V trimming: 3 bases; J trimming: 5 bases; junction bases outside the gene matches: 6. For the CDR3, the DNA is TGTGCCAGCAGTGATCCCGACAGGGGAAACGAGCAGTACTTC. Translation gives CASSDPDRGNEQYF.

This CDR3 reads CASKSEGGHYEQYF. The CDR3, as DNA: TGTGCCAGCAAGTCAGAGGGAGGTCACTACGAGCAGTACTTC. The genes are TRBV2 and TRBJ2-7; D perhaps matches TRBD2 (6 bases). Looked up from germline, CDR1 is SNHLY and CDR2 is FYNNEI. Deletions cut 7 bases from V and 3 bases from J, with 16 bases between. CDR3 length: 14 amino acids.

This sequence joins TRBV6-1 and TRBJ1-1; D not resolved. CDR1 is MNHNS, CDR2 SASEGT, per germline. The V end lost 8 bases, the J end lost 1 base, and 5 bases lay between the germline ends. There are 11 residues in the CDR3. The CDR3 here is CASPGNTEAFF. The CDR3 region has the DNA TGTGCCAGCCCAGGGAACACTGAAGCTTTCTTT.

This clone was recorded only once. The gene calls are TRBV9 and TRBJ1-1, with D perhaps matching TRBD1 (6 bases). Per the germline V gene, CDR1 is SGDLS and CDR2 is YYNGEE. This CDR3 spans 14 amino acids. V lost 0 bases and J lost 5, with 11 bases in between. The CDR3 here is CASSVAGEGTEAFF. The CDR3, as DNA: TGTGCCAGCAGCGTAGCAGGGGAGGGGACTGAAGCTTTCTTT. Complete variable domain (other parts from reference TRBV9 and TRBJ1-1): DSGVTQTPKHLITATGQRVTLRCSPRSGDLSVYWYQQSLDQGLQFLIQYYNGEERAKGNILERFSAQQFPDLHSELNLSSLELGDSALYFCASSVAGEGTEAFFGQGTRLTVV.

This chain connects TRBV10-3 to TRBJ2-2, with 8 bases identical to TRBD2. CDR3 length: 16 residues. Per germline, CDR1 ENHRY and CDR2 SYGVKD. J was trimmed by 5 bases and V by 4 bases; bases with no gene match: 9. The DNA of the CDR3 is TGTGCCATCAGTGGTAGCGGGACTACCCAAACCGGGGAGCTGTTTTTT. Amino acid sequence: CAISGSGTTQTGELFF.

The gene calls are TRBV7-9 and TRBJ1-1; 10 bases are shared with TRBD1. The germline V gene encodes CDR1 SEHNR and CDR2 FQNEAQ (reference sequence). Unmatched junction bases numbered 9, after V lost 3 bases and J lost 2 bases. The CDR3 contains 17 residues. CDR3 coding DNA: TGTGCCAGCAGCTTGGAGGGACAGGGGTGGGCTAACACTGAAGCTTTCTTT. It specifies CASSLEGQGWANTEAFF.

CDR3 sequence: CASSRGQGGFTDTQYF. CDR3 DNA sequence: TGTGCCAGTAGTAGGGGACAGGGGGGTTTCACAGATACGCAGTATTTT. The chain links TRBV19 to TRBJ2-3; 11 positions match TRBD1. CDR1 and CDR2 from the germline V gene are LNHDA and SQIVND (reference sequence). Trimming removed 4 bases from V and 2 bases from J; junction bases left unmatched: 5. The CDR3 length is 16 residues.

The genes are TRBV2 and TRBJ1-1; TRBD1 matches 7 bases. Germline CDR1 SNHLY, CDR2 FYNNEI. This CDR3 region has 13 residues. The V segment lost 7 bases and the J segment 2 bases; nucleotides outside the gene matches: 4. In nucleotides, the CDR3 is TGTGCCAGCAAGGACAGGACTAACACTGAAGCTTTCTTT. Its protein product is CASKDRTNTEAFF.

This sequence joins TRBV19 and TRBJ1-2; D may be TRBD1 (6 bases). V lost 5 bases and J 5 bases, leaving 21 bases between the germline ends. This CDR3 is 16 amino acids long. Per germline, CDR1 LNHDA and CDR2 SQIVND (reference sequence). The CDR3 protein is CASSPLQGTLGYGYTF. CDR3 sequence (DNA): TGTGCCAGTAGTCCTCTCCAGGGGACCTTGGGATATGGCTACACCTTC.

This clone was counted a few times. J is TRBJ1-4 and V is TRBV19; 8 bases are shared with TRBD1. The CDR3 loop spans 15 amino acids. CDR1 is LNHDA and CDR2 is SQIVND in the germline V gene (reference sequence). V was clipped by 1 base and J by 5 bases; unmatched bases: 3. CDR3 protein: CASSIGRTGNEKLFF. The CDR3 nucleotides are TGTGCCAGTAGTATAGGTCGGACAGGGAATGAAAAACTGTTTTTT.

In nucleotides, the CDR3 is TGTGCCAGCAGTCCCCGCGGACTAGCGGAGGGTGGCGAGACCCAGTACTTC. Translation: CASSPRGLAEGGETQYF. The J gene is TRBJ2-5, the V gene TRBV27; 10 nucleotides match TRBD2. The CDR3 spans 17 residues. From germline, CDR1 is MNHEY and CDR2 SMNVEV (reference sequence). The ends lost 5 bases at V and 5 bases at J; junction bases unmatched: 14.

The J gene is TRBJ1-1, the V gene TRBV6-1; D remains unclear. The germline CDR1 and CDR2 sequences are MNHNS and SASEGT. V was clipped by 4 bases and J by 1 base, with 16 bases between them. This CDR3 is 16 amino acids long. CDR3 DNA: TGTGCCAGCAGTGGCGCATTTACGTCGGGGAACACTGAAGCTTTCTTT. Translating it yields CASSGAFTSGNTEAFF.

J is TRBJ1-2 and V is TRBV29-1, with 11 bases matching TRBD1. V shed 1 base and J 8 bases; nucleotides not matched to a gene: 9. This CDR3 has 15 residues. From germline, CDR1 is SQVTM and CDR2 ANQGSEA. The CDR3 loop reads CSVEARTGGSWGYTF. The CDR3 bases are TGCAGCGTTGAAGCTCGGACAGGGGGCTCGTGGGGCTACACCTTC.

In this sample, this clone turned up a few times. CDR3 region: CAWSKGGDEQYF. CDR3 DNA sequence: TGTGCCTGGAGCAAAGGGGGCGACGAGCAGTACTTC. The V call is TRBV30, the J call TRBJ2-7; 7 positions agree with TRBD1. The CDR3 runs to 12 residues. V lost 3 bases and J lost 5; bases outside the gene matches: 4. Per the germline V gene, CDR1 is GTSNPN and CDR2 is SVGIG (reference sequence).

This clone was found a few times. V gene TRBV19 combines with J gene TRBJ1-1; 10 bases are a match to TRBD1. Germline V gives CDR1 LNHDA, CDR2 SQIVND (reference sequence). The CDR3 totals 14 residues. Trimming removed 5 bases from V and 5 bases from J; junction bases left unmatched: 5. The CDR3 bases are TGTGCCAGTAGTGACAGGGGGCGGGAGACTGAAGCTTTCTTT. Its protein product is CASSDRGRETEAFF. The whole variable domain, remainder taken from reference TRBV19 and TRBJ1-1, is DGGITQSPKYLFRKEGQNVTLSCEQNLNHDAMYWYRQDPGQGLRLIYYSQIVNDFQKGDIAEGYSVSREKKESFPLTVTSAQKNPTAFYLCASSDRGRETEAFFGQGTRLTVV.

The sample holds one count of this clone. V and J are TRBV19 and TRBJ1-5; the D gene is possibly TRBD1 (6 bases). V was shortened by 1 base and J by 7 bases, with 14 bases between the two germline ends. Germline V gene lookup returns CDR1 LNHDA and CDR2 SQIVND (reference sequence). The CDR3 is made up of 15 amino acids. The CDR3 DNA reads TGTGCCAGTAGTATAGCGTGGGGGCAGGGGCAGCCCCAGCATTTT. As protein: CASSIAWGQGQPQHF.

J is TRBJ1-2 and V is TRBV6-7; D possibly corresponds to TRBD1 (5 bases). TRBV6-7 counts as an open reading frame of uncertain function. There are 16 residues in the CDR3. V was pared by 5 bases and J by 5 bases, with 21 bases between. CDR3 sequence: CASSPRGGDPIYGYTF. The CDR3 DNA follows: TGTGCCAGCAGTCCCCGTGGGGGGGACCCAATATATGGCTACACCTTC.